A single sample gave rise to the 18 T cell receptor beta chains below, sequenced in a study of radiotherapy plus CTLA-4 blockade in lung cancer (dated by TCRdb to 2017 to 2018). The receptor library was made with the immunoSEQ multiplex PCR assay. TCRdb took this table from immuneACCESS and kept in-frame rearrangements with V and J called. Such tables lack part of the clones; where checked against another copy, unresolved V genes explain under half of the gap, and the rest is unexplained. Here the sample has fewer than 140,000 clones; more than 75% occur a single time. The ten largest clones represent under 3% of the sample. The source was peripheral blood, collected from a patient treated with radiotherapy plus ipilimumab. The origin of the receptors is a human donor with non-small cell lung cancer that progressed on radiotherapy plus ipilimumab. Some clones in this sample may be carry-over from other donors' samples.

This clone was observed a single time. The V and J genes are TRBV6-5 and TRBJ1-1, with D uncertain. This CDR3 has 14 residues. V lost 10 bases, J lost 1 base, and 16 bases lay in between. Germline lookup yields CDR1 MNHEY and CDR2 SVGAGI. CDR3 region: CATRGVVGNTEAFF. DNA of the CDR3: TGTGCCACGCGTGGGGTGGTGGGGAACACTGAAGCTTTCTTT.

The rearrangement joins TRBV28 to TRBJ1-2; D gene unclear. V was pared by 3 bases and J by 2 bases, with 7 bases between. This CDR3 has 13 residues. The germline V gene has CDR1 MDHEN and CDR2 SYDVKM. The CDR3 is CASSFGQNYGYTF. CDR3 DNA: TGTGCCAGCAGTTTTGGTCAGAACTATGGCTACACCTTC.

The genes are TRBV2 and TRBJ2-5; maybe TRBD1 (5 bases). The CDR3 is made up of 13 amino acids. Trimming pared 3 bases from V and 1 base from J, leaving 6 bases between. Germline assignment: CDR1 SNHLY and CDR2 FYNNEI. Written as DNA, the CDR3 is TGTGCCAGCAGTGACGACAGCCAAGAGACCCAGTACTTC. Encoded protein: CASSDDSQETQYF.

The chain employs TRBV7-8 and TRBJ1-6, with 8 bases fitting TRBD1. Germline V gives CDR1 SGHVS, CDR2 FQNEAQ. Trimming at V came to 7 bases and at J to 7 bases, leaving 6 bases not matched to a gene. The CDR3 sequence is 14 residues long. CDR3 nucleotides: TGTGCCAGCACCAGGACAGGGAGCAATTCACCCCTCCACTTT. Amino acid sequence: CASTRTGSNSPLHF.

The count of this clone is one. This chain connects TRBV18 to TRBJ1-5; TRBD1 matches at 7 bases. V lost 2 bases and J lost 8; bases outside the gene matches: 12. The CDR3 loop spans 16 amino acids. Germline V gives CDR1 KGHSH, CDR2 LQKENI. The CDR3 DNA reads as TGTGCCAGCTCACCAAGGACAGGTGCCTCAGGAGAGCCCCAGCATTTT. This encodes CASSPRTGASGEPQHF. The variable domain in full, completed from reference TRBV18 and TRBJ1-5, reads NAGVMQNPRHLVRRRGQEARLRCSPMKGHSHVYWYRQLPEEGLKFMVYLQKENIIDESGMPKERFSAEFPKEGPSILRIQQVVRGDSAAYFCASSPRTGASGEPQHFGDGTRLSIL.

The chain is built from TRBV4-3 and TRBJ2-3; D unclear. This CDR3 is 11 amino acids long. The V gene's germline CDR1 is LGHNA and CDR2 YSLEER. Trimming took off 5 bases at V and 6 bases at J, with 6 bases between the two ends. This CDR3 reads CASSSFDTQYF. The CDR3 region has the DNA TGCGCCAGCAGCTCCTTCGATACGCAGTATTTT.

The chain couples TRBV5-4 to TRBJ1-6, with 9 bases that match TRBD1. Losses at the gene ends were 7 bases for V and 4 bases for J; bases not matched to a gene: 9. This CDR3 has 16 amino acids. Germline values: CDR1 SGHNT, CDR2 YYREEE (reference sequence). The CDR3 DNA is TGTGCCAGCGGGGACAGGGCCGGAATTTATAATTCACCCCTCCACTTT. This encodes CASGDRAGIYNSPLHF.

The gene calls are TRBV6-8 and TRBJ2-1; D remains unclear. V shed 4 bases and J shed 6 bases, with 7 bases lying between them. CDR1 MNHGY and CDR2 SAAAGT come from the germline V gene. The CDR3 has 12 residues. CDR3 in amino acids: CASSSLRNEQFF. In DNA, the CDR3 is TGTGCCAGCAGTTCCCTCCGCAATGAGCAGTTCTTC.

V gene TRBV9 combines with J gene TRBJ2-7, with 8 bases lining up with TRBD2. The trim removed 4 bases at V and 0 bases at J, leaving 6 bases unmatched. The CDR3 runs 15 residues. From germline, CDR1 is SGDLS and CDR2 YYNGEE. The DNA of the CDR3 is TGTGCCAGCAGCTCCGGGGGGGCCTTCTCCTACGAGCAGTACTTC. Amino acid sequence: CASSSGGAFSYEQYF.

This clone was observed a single time. The chain links TRBV28 to TRBJ2-3, with D unclear. Germline V gene sequence: CDR1 MDHEN, CDR2 SYDVKM. CDR3 size: 14 residues. The ends were cut back, 2 bases at V and 5 bases at J, with 11 bases in the middle. The CDR3 loop reads CASSLIGSRDTQYF. The CDR3 nucleotides read TGTGCCAGCAGTTTAATAGGATCCCGAGATACGCAGTATTTT.

This clone was counted a single time. This chain links TRBV6-1 with TRBJ1-5, with D possibly matching TRBD1 (5 bases). V gave up 2 bases and J gave up 1 base, with 6 bases separating them. The length of the CDR3 is 14 residues. Per the germline V gene, CDR1 is MNHNS and CDR2 is SASEGT. As DNA, the CDR3 is TGTGCCAGCAGTGAAAGGGACAGCAATCAGCCCCAGCATTTT. It specifies CASSERDSNQPQHF.

The chain recombines TRBV7-3 with TRBJ2-3, with D possibly being TRBD1 or TRBD2 (5 bases each). The germline CDR1 and CDR2 sequences are SGHTA and FQGTGA. The CDR3 loop spans 14 amino acids. The V and J ends lost 4 bases and 2 bases respectively, with 10 bases between them. The CDR3 loop is CASSSGTTTDTQYF. The CDR3 coding sequence is TGTGCCAGCAGCTCCGGGACCACCACAGATACGCAGTATTTT. Full variable domain (rest looked up from reference TRBV7-3 and TRBJ2-3): GAGVSQTPSNKVTEKGKYVELRCDPISGHTALYWYRQSLGQGPEFLIYFQGTGAADDSGLPNDRFFAVRPEGSVSTLKIQRTERGDSAVYLCASSSGTTTDTQYFGPGTRLTVL.

This rearrangement joins TRBV2 to TRBJ2-5, with D possibly matching TRBD2 (8 bases). The CDR3 loop spans 15 amino acids. The germline V and J ends were trimmed by 8 bases and 5 bases, with 21 bases remaining between them. Germline loops: CDR1 SNHLY, CDR2 FYNNEI. CDR3 amino acids: CASQGGGAGAETQYF. In nucleotides, the CDR3 is TGTGCCAGCCAAGGGGGCGGAGCGGGGGCTGAGACCCAGTACTTC.

V is TRBV15 and J is TRBJ1-4; unclear D gene. The germline V gene encodes CDR1 LNHNV and CDR2 YYDKDF (reference sequence). This CDR3 contains 12 residues. The V end lost 3 bases, the J end lost 13 bases, and 12 bases lay between the germline ends. CDR3 in DNA: TGTGCCACCAGCAGTCTCTCTACGGGACTGTTTTTT. Translating it yields CATSSLSTGLFF. The full variable domain, with the rest looked up from reference TRBV15 and TRBJ1-4, is DAMVIQNPRYQVTQFGKPVTLSCSQTLNHNVMYWYQQKSSQAPKLLFHYYDKDFNNEADTPDNFQSRRPNTSFCFLDIRSPGLGDTAMYLCATSSLSTGLFFGSGTQLSVL.

By frequency in the sample, this clone is medium-sized. The DNA of the CDR3 is TGTGCCAGCAGCTTAATCGTTGGTGGGGTAGCGGGGGCGGATACGCAGTATTTT. Translating gives CASSLIVGGVAGADTQYF. The V call is TRBV7-3, the J call TRBJ2-3; 9 positions match TRBD2. Germline V lookup: CDR1 SGHTA, CDR2 FQGTGA. The ends lost 1 base at V and 6 bases at J; junction bases unmatched: 14. CDR3 size: 18 residues.

This rearrangement joins TRBV6-5 to TRBJ1-2; possible D gene TRBD1, 5 bases. The V and J ends lost 6 bases and 7 bases respectively, with 18 bases between them. The CDR3 has 14 residues. Germline CDR1 reads MNHEY; CDR2 reads SVGAGI. The chain's CDR3 is CASRTGTRVSGYTF. In DNA form, the CDR3 reads TGTGCCAGCAGAACCGGGACCAGGGTATCTGGCTACACCTTC.

The rearrangement uses TRBV29-1 and TRBJ1-2; unclear D gene. V lost 3 bases to trimming and J lost 8 bases, with 13 bases between them. Germline V gives CDR1 SQVTM, CDR2 ANQGSEA. The CDR3 spans 12 residues. The CDR3 DNA is TGCAGCGTTGAGGAACCTGGGCGAGGCTACACCTTC. Its translation: CSVEEPGRGYTF.

This chain uses TRBV7-2 with TRBJ1-5; D gene uncertain. Per germline, CDR1 SGHTA and CDR2 FQGNSA. Trimming removed 1 base at V and 9 bases at J, with 13 bases between. The CDR3 runs to 14 residues. This CDR3 reads CASSLESGGLPQHF. The CDR3 nucleotides are TGTGCCAGCAGCTTAGAGTCGGGAGGGTTGCCCCAGCATTTT.